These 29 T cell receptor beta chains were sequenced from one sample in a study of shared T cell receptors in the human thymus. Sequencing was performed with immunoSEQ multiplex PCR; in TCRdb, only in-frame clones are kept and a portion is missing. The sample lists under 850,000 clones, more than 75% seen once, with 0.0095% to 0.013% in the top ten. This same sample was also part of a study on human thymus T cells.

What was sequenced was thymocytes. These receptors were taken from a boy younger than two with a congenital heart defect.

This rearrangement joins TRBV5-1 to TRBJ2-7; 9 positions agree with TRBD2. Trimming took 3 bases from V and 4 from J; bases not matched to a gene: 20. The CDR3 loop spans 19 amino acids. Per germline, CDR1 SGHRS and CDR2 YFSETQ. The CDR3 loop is CASSSGGRLAAEGPYEQYF. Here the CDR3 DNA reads TGCGCCAGCAGCTCCGGAGGGCGACTAGCGGCTGAGGGTCCGTACGAGCAGTACTTC.

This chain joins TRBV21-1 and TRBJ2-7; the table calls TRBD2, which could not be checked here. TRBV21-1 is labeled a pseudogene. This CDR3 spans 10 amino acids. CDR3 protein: CASKRDEQYF. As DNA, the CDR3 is TGTGCCAGCAAGAGAGACGAGCAGTACTTC.

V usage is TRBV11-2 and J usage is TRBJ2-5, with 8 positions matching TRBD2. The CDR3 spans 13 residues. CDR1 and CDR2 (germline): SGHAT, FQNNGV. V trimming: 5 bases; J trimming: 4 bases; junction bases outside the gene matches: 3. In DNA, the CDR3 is TGTGCCAGCAGCCCAGGACTAGCAGAGACCCAGTACTTC. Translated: CASSPGLAETQYF.

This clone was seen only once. The CDR3 here is CASSLGTSGLDLGGTQYF. CDR3 DNA sequence: TGTGCCAGCAGCTTAGGGACTAGCGGGCTTGATCTTGGAGGTACGCAGTATTTT. J is TRBJ2-3 and V is TRBV11-3; 11 bases agree with TRBD2. The CDR3 is 18 amino acids. Germline V CDR1 and CDR2: SGHNT, YENEEA. V shed 1 base, J shed 8 bases, and the junction held 14 bases outside the gene matches.

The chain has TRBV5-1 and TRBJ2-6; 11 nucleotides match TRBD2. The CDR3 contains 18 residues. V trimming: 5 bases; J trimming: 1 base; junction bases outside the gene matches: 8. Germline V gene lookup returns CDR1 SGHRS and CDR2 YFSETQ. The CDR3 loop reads CASRLPSGRNSGANVLTF. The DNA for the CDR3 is TGCGCCAGCAGGCTCCCTAGCGGGAGGAATTCTGGGGCCAACGTCCTGACTTTC.

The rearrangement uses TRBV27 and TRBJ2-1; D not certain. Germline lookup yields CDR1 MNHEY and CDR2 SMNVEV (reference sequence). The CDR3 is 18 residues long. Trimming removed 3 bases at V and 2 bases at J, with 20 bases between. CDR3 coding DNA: TGTGCCAGCAGTTTGGCCCCCGACTTCCACCCGCCCTACAATGAGCAGTTCTTC. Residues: CASSLAPDFHPPYNEQFF.

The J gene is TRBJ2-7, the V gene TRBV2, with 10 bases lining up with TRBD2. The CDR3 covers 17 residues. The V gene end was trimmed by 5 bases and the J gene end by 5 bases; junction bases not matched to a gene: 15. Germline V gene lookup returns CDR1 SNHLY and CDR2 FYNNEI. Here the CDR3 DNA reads TGTGCCAGCAGTCCGGGGCGCCAAGCGGGAGGGCCCCACGAGCAGTACTTC. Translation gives CASSPGRQAGGPHEQYF. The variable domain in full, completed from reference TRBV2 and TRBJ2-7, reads EPEVTQTPSHQVTQMGQEVILRCVPISNHLYFYWYRQILGQKVEFLVSFYNNEISEKSEIFDDQFSVERPDGSNFTLKIRSTKLEDSAMYFCASSPGRQAGGPHEQYFGPGTRLTVT.

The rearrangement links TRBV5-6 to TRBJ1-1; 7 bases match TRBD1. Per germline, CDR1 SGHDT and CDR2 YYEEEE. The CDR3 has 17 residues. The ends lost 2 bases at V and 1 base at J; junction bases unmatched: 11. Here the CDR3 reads CASSFYRDRGRNTEAFF. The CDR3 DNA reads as TGTGCCAGCAGCTTTTACCGGGACAGAGGTCGGAACACTGAAGCTTTCTTT. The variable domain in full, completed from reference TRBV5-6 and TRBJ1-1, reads DAGVTQSPTHLIKTRGQQVTLRCSPKSGHDTVSWYQQALGQGPQFIFQYYEEEERQRGNFPDRFSGHQFPNYSSELNVNALLLGDSALYLCASSFYRDRGRNTEAFFGQGTRLTVV.

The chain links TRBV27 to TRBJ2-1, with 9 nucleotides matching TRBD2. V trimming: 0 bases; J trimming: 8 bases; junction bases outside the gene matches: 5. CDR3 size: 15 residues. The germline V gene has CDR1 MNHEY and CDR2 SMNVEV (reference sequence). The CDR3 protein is CASSLSPGLADEQFF. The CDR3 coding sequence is TGTGCCAGCAGTTTATCGCCGGGACTAGCAGATGAGCAGTTCTTC.

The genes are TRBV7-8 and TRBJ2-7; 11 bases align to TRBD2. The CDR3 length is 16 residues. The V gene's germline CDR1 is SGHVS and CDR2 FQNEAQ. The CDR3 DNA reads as TGTGTCAGAGGGGGAACCGGGACTAGCGGTTCCTACGAGCAGTACTTC. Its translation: CVRGGTGTSGSYEQYF.

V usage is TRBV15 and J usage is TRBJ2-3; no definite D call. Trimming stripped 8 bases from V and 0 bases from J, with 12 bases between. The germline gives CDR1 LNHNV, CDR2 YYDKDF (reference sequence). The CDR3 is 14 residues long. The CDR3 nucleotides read TGTGCCACCGGGCGACGGATCAGCACAGATACGCAGTATTTT. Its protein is CATGRRISTDTQYF.

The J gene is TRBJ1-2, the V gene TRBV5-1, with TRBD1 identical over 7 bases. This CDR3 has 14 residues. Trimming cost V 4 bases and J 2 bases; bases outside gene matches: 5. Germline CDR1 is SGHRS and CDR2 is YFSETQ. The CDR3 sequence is CASSRDRVNYGYTF. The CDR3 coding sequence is TGCGCCAGCAGCCGAGACAGGGTGAACTATGGCTACACCTTC.

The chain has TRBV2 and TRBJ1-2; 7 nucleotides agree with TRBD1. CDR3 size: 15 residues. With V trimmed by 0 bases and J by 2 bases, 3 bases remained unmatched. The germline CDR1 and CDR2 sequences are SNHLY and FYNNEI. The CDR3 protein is CASSEAPGQNYGYTF. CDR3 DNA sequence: TGTGCCAGCAGTGAAGCGCCGGGACAGAACTATGGCTACACCTTC.

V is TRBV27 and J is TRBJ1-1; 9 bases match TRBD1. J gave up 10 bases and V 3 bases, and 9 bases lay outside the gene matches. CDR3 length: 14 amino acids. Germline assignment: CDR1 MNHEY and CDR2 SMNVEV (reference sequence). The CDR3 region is CASSFGLGQGRAFF. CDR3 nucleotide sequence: TGTGCCAGCAGTTTCGGTTTGGGACAGGGAAGAGCTTTCTTT.

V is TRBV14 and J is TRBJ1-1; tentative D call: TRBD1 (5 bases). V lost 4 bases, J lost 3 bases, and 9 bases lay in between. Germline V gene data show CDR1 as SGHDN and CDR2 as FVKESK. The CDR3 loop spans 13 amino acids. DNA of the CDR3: TGTGCCAGCAGCCCCGACAGAGACACTGAAGCTTTCTTT. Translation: CASSPDRDTEAFF.

CDR3 residues: CASSPRRGMDTQYF. DNA for the CDR3: TGTGCCAGCAGTCCTCGACGAGGGATGGATACGCAGTATTTT. The genes are TRBV6-5 and TRBJ2-3; the D gene is possibly TRBD2 (5 bases). The germline gives CDR1 MNHEY, CDR2 SVGAGI. The CDR3 length is 14 residues. The V and J ends lost 5 bases and 6 bases respectively, with 15 bases between them.

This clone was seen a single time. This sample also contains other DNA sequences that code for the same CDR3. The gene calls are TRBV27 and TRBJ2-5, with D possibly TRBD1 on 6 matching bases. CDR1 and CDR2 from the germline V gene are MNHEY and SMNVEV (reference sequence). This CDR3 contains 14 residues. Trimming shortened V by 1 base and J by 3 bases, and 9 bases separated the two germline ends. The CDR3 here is CASSLWAGEETQYF. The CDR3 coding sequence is TGTGCCAGCAGTTTATGGGCAGGGGAAGAGACCCAGTACTTC.

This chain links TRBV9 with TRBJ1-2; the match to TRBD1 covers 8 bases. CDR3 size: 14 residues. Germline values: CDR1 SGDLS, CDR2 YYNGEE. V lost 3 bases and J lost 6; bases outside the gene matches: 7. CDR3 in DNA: TGTGCCAGCAGCGGACCGACAGGGGAGGATGGCTACACCTTC. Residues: CASSGPTGEDGYTF. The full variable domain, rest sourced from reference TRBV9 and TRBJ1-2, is DSGVTQTPKHLITATGQRVTLRCSPRSGDLSVYWYQQSLDQGLQFLIQYYNGEERAKGNILERFSAQQFPDLHSELNLSSLELGDSALYFCASSGPTGEDGYTFGSGTRLTVV.

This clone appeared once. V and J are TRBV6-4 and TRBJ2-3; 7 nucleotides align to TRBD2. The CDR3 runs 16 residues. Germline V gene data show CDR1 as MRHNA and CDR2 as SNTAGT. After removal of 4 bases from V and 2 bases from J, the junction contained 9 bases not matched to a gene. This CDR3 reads CASSAGLVPYTDTQYF. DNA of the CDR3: TGTGCCAGCAGTGCCGGACTAGTTCCCTACACAGATACGCAGTATTTT.

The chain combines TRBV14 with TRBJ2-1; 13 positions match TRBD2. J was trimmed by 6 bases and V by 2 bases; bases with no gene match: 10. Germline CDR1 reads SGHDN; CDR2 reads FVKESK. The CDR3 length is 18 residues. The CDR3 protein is CASSQNSLLAGGANEQFF. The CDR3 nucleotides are TGTGCCAGCAGCCAAAACTCTTTACTAGCGGGAGGGGCCAATGAGCAGTTCTTC.

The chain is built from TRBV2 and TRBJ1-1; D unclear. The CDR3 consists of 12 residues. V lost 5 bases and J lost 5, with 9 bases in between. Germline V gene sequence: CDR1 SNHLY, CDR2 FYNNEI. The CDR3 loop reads CASSSQLTEAFF. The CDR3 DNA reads TGTGCCAGCAGTTCACAGTTAACTGAAGCTTTCTTT.

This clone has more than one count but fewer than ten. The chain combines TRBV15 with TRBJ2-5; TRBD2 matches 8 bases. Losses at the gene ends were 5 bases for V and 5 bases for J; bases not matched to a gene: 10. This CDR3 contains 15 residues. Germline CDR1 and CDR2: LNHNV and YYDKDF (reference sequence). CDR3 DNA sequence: TGTGCCACCAGCGTCCTAAAGCGGGAGAAGGAGACCCAGTACTTC. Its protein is CATSVLKREKETQYF.

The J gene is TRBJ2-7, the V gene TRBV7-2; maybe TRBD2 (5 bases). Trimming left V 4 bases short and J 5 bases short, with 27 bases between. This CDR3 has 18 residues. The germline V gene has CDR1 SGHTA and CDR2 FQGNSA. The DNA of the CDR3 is TGTGCCAGCAGCTCCCGAGGGCGGGCCCGTTCCCAAGAGGACGAGCAGTACTTC. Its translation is CASSSRGRARSQEDEQYF.

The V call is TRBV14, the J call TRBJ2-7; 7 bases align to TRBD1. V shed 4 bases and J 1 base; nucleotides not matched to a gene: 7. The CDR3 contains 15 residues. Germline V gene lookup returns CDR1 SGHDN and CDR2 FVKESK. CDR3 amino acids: CASSLRQGLSYEQYF. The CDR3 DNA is TGTGCCAGCAGCCTCAGACAGGGTCTTTCCTACGAGCAGTACTTC.

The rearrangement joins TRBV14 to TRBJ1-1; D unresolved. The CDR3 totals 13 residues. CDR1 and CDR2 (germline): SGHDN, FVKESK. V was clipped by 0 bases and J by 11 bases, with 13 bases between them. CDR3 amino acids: CASSQDRGLGAFF. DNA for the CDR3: TGTGCCAGCAGCCAAGACCGAGGGCTAGGTGCTTTCTTT.

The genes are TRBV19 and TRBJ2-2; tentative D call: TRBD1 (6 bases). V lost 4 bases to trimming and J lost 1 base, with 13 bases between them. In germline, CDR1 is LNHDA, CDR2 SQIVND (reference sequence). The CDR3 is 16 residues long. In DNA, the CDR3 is TGTGCCAGTAGTAGCGGACAGATGGGGAACACCGGGGAGCTGTTTTTT. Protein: CASSSGQMGNTGELFF.

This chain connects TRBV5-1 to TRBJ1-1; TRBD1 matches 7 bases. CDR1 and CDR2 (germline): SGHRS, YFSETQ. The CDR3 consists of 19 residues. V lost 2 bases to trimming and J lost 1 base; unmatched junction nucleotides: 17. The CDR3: CASSLKKETGTVANTEAFF. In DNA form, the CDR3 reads TGCGCCAGCAGCTTAAAAAAAGAAACAGGGACAGTAGCGAACACTGAAGCTTTCTTT.

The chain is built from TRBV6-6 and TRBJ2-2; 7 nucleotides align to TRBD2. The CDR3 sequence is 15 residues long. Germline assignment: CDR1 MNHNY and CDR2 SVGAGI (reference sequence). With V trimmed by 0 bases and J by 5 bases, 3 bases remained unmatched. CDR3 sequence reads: CASSYSGGSTGELFF. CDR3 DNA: TGTGCCAGCAGTTACTCCGGCGGGAGTACCGGGGAGCTGTTTTTT.

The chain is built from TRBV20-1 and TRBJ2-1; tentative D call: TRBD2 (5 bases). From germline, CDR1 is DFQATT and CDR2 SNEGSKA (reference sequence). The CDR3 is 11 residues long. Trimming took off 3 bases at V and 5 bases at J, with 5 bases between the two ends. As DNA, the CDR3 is TGCAGTGCTAGCGGGAACAATGAGCAGTTCTTC. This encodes CSASGNNEQFF.